Listed below are T cell receptor beta chains from one sample, sequenced in a study of cytomegalovirus exposure and HLA in healthy donors. Only in-frame clones appear in the TCRdb table, and some are missing; sequencing was by immunoSEQ multiplex PCR. Of about 330,000 clones in the sample, about nine tenths were seen once. Specimen: PBMCs. These receptor sequences come from a woman aged 18-35 years in good health and CMV-seronegative. The CDR3 runs from the conserved cysteine through the conserved F or W. The D gene is left open where the match is weak. Expanded clones get a size class; other rows say once, few or many, or leave the size out.

cdr3_aa cdr3_nt j_call clone_size v_call d_call
CASSQSGGLEFF TGCGCCAGCAGTCAATCGGGGGGACTGGAGTTCTTC TRBJ2-1 . TRBV23-1 .
CASSGQGAGNQPQHF TGTGCCAGCAGTGGACAGGGGGCAGGCAATCAGCCCCAGCATTTT TRBJ1-5 many TRBV6-1 TRBD1
CASSYSQGRYEQYF TGTGCCAGCAGTTACTCCCAGGGGAGATACGAGCAGTACTTC TRBJ2-7 . TRBV6-5 .
CASSLYGGAYGYTF TGTGCCAGCAGTTTATATGGGGGGGCCTATGGCTACACCTTC TRBJ1-2 . TRBV27 .
CAWSVPSKSSYNEQFF TGTGCCTGGAGTGTACCTTCGAAGAGCTCCTACAATGAGCAGTTCTTC TRBJ2-1 . TRBV30 .
CASSQDRTSGTYNEQFF TGCGCCAGCAGCCAAGATAGGACTAGCGGGACCTACAATGAGCAGTTCTTC TRBJ2-1 . TRBV4-3 TRBD2
CATSSGGQFTEQYF TGTGCCACCAGCTCCGGCGGTCAGTTTACCGAGCAGTACTTC TRBJ2-7 . TRBV15 .
CASSMYRGPYEQYF TGTGCCAGCAGCATGTACAGGGGTCCCTACGAGCAGTACTTC TRBJ2-7 . TRBV6-5 TRBD1
CASSLGLGNSGSSYNEQFF TGTGCCAGCAGCTTAGGTCTAGGGAATAGCGGGAGCTCCTACAATGAGCAGTTCTTC TRBJ2-1 . TRBV7-9 TRBD2
CASSFPGGSYEQYF TGTGCCAGCAGCTTCCCGGGGGGCTCCTACGAGCAGTACTTC TRBJ2-7 . TRBV13 TRBD2
CASSLGRGRDQPQHF TGTGCCAGCAGCTTAGGCCGGGGAAGGGATCAGCCCCAGCATTTT TRBJ1-5 . TRBV7-6 .
CSVGGQGQETQYF TGCAGCGTTGGAGGACAGGGACAAGAGACCCAGTACTTC TRBJ2-5 . TRBV29-1 TRBD1
CASSLGDSPYEQYF TGCGCCAGCAGCTTGGGGGACTCGCCCTACGAGCAGTACTTC TRBJ2-7 few TRBV5-1 .